The rows below give T cell receptor beta chains drawn from one sample of a study of blood T cell repertoires in COVID-19. Here immunoSEQ multiplex PCR was the method, and the copy in TCRdb shows in-frame clones only, minus some. The table records about 190,000 clones, roughly 78% of them present only once. Material: peripheral blood. These receptors came from a woman over 75 with active or convalescent COVID-19. Both conserved end residues are trimmed from each CDR3.

j_gene: TRBJ1-5; v_gene: TRBV27; CDR3aa: ASNAWGDIEPQPQH
j_gene: TRBJ2-3; v_gene: TRBV9; CDR3aa: ASSVAASTDTQY
j_gene: TRBJ1-4; v_gene: TRBV2; CDR3aa: ATQLMEKLF
j_gene: TRBJ1-1; v_gene: TRBV30; CDR3aa: AWGGRQGTEAF
j_gene: TRBJ2-1; v_gene: TRBV9; CDR3aa: ASSVLRASGGYNEQF
j_gene: TRBJ1-1; v_gene: TRBV6-4; CDR3aa: ASSDSYIANTEAF
j_gene: TRBJ2-1; v_gene: TRBV14; CDR3aa: ASSQHKDSSIFNEQF
j_gene: TRBJ2-7; v_gene: TRBV6-5; CDR3aa: ASRPTPGNSYEQY
j_gene: TRBJ2-3; v_gene: TRBV9; CDR3aa: ASSVVGGGTDTQY
j_gene: TRBJ1-2; v_gene: TRBV2; CDR3aa: ASSLEQTGYGYT
j_gene: TRBJ1-2; v_gene: TRBV2; CDR3aa: ASSAAGQGRNYT
j_gene: TRBJ2-1; v_gene: TRBV9; CDR3aa: ASSAADRGVWQF
j_gene: TRBJ1-5; v_gene: TRBV2; CDR3aa: ASRGTASNQPQH
j_gene: TRBJ1-2; v_gene: TRBV28; CDR3aa: ASTPTGFRLSNYGYT
j_gene: TRBJ1-2; v_gene: TRBV6-5; CDR3aa: ASLSPGTGIGYT
j_gene: TRBJ2-5; v_gene: TRBV28; CDR3aa: ASSQDRGRGETQY
j_gene: TRBJ1-4; v_gene: TRBV28; CDR3aa: ASSPHARRLNEKLF
j_gene: TRBJ2-3; v_gene: TRBV5-1; CDR3aa: ASSLLGTDTQY
j_gene: TRBJ2-5; v_gene: TRBV4-1; CDR3aa: ASSQDPSTRETQY
j_gene: TRBJ1-2; v_gene: TRBV19; CDR3aa: ASSMTTQNYGYT
j_gene: TRBJ2-2; v_gene: TRBV19; CDR3aa: ASSTWTSDLTGELF
j_gene: TRBJ2-2; v_gene: TRBV2; CDR3aa: ASSATSGGAGELF
j_gene: TRBJ1-2; v_gene: TRBV28; CDR3aa: ASSRTPRQGQGYT
j_gene: TRBJ2-6; v_gene: TRBV6-2/TRBV6-3; CDR3aa: ASSFSTGGNSGANVLT
j_gene: TRBJ2-1; v_gene: TRBV9; CDR3aa: ASSQGTYNEQF
j_gene: TRBJ2-7; v_gene: TRBV4-2; CDR3aa: ASSTGQGYEQY
j_gene: TRBJ1-4; v_gene: TRBV5-1; CDR3aa: ASSGTGTVNEKLF
j_gene: TRBJ2-2; v_gene: TRBV10-3; CDR3aa: AISESRVESGELF
j_gene: TRBJ2-7; v_gene: TRBV15; CDR3aa: ATSRVAGGTYEQY
j_gene: TRBJ1-6; v_gene: TRBV4-1; CDR3aa: ASSPRQVENSPLH
j_gene: TRBJ2-5; v_gene: TRBV4-1; CDR3aa: ASSQFGAGGGETQY
j_gene: TRBJ2-3; v_gene: TRBV10-2; CDR3aa: ASTRTSGDTQY
j_gene: TRBJ2-2; v_gene: TRBV4-1; CDR3aa: ASSQDPRGGNTGELF
j_gene: TRBJ2-7; v_gene: TRBV3-1/TRBV3-2; CDR3aa: ASSQRQGSRSLY
j_gene: TRBJ2-2; v_gene: TRBV9; CDR3aa: ASSVAGGLITGELF
j_gene: TRBJ2-5; v_gene: TRBV5-1; CDR3aa: ASSPVRGQETQY
j_gene: TRBJ1-6; v_gene: TRBV6-5; CDR3aa: ASSPSPNSPLH
j_gene: TRBJ2-1; v_gene: TRBV3-1/TRBV3-2; CDR3aa: ASTPSDYGGYNEQF
j_gene: TRBJ2-1; v_gene: TRBV28; CDR3aa: ASAGTRIYNEQF
j_gene: TRBJ1-1; v_gene: TRBV19; CDR3aa: ASSILGGLTEAF
j_gene: TRBJ1-1; v_gene: TRBV2; CDR3aa: ASSKGRDTEAF
j_gene: TRBJ2-2; v_gene: TRBV28; CDR3aa: ASLTGQLTGELF
j_gene: TRBJ2-7; v_gene: TRBV7-9; CDR3aa: ASSRKGGGEFAYEQY